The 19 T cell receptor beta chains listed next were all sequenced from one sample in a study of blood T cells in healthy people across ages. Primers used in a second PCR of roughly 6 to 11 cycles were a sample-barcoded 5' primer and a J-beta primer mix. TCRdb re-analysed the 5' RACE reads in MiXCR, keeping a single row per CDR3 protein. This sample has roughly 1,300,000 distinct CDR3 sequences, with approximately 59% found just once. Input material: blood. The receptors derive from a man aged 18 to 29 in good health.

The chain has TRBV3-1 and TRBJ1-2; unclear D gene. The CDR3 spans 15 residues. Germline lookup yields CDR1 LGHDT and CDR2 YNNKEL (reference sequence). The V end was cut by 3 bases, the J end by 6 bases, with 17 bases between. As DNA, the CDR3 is TGTGCCAGCAGCCATCTCGGGGAGGAATTGAATGGCTACACCTTC. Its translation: CASSHLGEELNGYTF.

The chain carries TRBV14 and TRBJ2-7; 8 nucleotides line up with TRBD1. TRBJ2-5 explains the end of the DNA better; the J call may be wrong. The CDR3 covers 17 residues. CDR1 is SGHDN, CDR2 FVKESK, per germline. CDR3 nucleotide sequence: TGTGCCAGCAGCCAAGGCGTGTGGCAGGGGGCATTGGAGACCCAGTACTTC. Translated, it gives CASSQGVWQGALETQYF.

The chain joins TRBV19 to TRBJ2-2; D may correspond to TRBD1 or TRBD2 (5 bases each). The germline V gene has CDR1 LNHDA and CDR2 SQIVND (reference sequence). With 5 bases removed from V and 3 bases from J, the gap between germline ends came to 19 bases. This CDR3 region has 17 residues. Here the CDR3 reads CASSEMRRDGHTGELFF. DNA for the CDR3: TGTGCCAGTAGTGAAATGCGTCGGGACGGGCACACCGGGGAGCTGTTTTTT.

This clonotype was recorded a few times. CDR3 bases: TGCGCCAGCAGCCAGGGAGCGAACTCCTACGAGCAGTACTTC. Protein product: CASSQGANSYEQYF. The chain joins TRBV4-1 to TRBJ2-7; perhaps TRBD2 as D (5 bases). This CDR3 is 14 amino acids long. Germline V gene data show CDR1 as MGHRA and CDR2 as YSYEKL. Trimming cost V 3 bases and J 0 bases, with 9 bases left between them.

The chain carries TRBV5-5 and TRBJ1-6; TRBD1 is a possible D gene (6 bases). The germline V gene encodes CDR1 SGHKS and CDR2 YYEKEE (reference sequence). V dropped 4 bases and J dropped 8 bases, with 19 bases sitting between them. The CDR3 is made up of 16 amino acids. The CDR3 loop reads CASSPVGEPGDSPLHF. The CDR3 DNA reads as TGTGCCAGCAGCCCTGTAGGGGAACCAGGGGATTCACCCCTCCACTTT.

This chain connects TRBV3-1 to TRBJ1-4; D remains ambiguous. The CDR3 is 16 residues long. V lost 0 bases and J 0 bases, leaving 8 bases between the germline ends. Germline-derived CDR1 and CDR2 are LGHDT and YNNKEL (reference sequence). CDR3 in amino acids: CASSQEGFATNEKLFF. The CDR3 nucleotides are TGTGCCAGCAGCCAAGAAGGGTTTGCAACTAATGAAAAACTGTTTTTT.

In nucleotides, the CDR3 is TGCGCCAGCAGCTTGGGGGGGGGGCCAGGGAGAGTAATGAACACTGAAGCTTTCTTT. It is translated as CASSLGGGPGRVMNTEAFF. This sequence joins TRBV5-1 and TRBJ1-1, with D perhaps TRBD1 (6 bases). V was cut by 0 bases and J by 0 bases, with 21 bases left in between. The CDR3 covers 19 residues. The V gene's germline CDR1 is SGHRS and CDR2 YFSETQ.

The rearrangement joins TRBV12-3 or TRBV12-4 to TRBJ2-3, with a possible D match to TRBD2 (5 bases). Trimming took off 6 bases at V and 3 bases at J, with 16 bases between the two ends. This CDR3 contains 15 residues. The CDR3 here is CASSLTRTTTDTQYF. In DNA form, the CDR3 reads TGTGCCAGCAGCCTTACTAGAACAACAACAGATACGCAGTATTTT.

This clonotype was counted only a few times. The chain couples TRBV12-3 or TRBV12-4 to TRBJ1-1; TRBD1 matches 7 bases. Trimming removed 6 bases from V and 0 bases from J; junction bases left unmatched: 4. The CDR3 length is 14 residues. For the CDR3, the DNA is TGTGCCAGCAGGCGGGACAGCCTGAACACTGAAGCTTTCTTT. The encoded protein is CASRRDSLNTEAFF.

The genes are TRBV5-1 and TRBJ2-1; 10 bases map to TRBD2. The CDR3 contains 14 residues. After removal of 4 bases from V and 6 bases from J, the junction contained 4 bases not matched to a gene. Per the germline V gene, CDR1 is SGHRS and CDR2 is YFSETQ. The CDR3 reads CASSTERGGNEQFF. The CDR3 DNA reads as TGCGCCAGCAGCACTGAGCGGGGGGGCAATGAGCAGTTCTTC.

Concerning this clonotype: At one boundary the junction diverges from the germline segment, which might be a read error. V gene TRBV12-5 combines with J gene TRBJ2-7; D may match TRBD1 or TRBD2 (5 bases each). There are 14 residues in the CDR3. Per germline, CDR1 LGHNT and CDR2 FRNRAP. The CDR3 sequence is CTSGTQAYSYEQYF. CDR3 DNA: TGTACTAGTGGTACACAGGCGTACTCCTACGAGCAGTACTTC.

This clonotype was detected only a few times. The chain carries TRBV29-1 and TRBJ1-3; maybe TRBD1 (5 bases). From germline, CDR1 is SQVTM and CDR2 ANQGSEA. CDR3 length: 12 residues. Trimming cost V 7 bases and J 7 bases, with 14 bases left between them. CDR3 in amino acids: CSARDAGNTIYF. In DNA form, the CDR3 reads TGCAGCGCCCGGGACGCCGGGAACACCATATATTTT.

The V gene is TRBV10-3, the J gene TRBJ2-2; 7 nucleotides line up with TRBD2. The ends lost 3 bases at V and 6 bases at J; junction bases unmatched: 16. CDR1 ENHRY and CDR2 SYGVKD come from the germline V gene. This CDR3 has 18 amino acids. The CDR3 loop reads CAISDRRLAGKVAGELFF. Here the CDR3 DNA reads TGTGCCATCAGTGATAGGAGACTAGCCGGTAAAGTAGCCGGGGAGCTGTTTTTT.

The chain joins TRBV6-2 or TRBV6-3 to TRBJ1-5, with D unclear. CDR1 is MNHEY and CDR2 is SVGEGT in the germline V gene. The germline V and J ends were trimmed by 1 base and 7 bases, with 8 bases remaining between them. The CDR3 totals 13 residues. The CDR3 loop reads CASSYFVQQPQHF. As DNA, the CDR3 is TGTGCCAGCAGTTACTTCGTACAACAGCCCCAGCATTTT.

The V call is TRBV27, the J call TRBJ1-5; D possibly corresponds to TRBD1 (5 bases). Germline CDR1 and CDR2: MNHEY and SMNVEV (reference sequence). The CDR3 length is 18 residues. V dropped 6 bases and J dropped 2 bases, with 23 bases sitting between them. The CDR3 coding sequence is TGTGCCAGCAGCCATGGGGGGGGGGTGGAGGTTCGCAATCAGCCCCAGCATTTT. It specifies CASSHGGGVEVRNQPQHF.

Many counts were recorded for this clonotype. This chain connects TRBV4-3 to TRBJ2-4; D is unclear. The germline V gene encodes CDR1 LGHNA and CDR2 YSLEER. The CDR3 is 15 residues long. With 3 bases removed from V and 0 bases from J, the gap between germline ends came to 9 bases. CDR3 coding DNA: TGCGCCAGCAGCCAGGACCGACTAGCCAAAAACATTCAGTACTTC. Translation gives CASSQDRLAKNIQYF.

The CDR3 spells CASSYSPSGTDTQYF. Written as DNA, the CDR3 is TGTGCCAGCAGTTACTCCCCCTCAGGCACAGATACGCAGTATTTT. V and J are TRBV6-5 and TRBJ2-3; D call uncertain. The CDR3 sequence is 15 residues long. V was shortened by 0 bases and J by 1 base, with 8 bases between the two germline ends. Per the germline V gene, CDR1 is MNHEY and CDR2 is SVGAGI.

The CDR3 bases are TGTGCCAGCAGCCAAGTCAGGGAGGGTAATTCACCCCTCCACTTT. Encoded protein: CASSQVREGNSPLHF. The V gene is TRBV3-1, the J gene TRBJ1-6; D is possibly TRBD1 (5 bases). CDR1 and CDR2 from the germline V gene are LGHDT and YNNKEL (reference sequence). The CDR3 has 15 residues. The ends were cut back, 1 base at V and 6 bases at J, with 10 bases in the middle.

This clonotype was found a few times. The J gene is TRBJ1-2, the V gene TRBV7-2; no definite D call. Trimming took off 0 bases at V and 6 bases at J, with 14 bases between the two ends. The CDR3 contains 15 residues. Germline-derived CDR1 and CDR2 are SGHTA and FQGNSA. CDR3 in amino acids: CASSLALGQTDGYTF. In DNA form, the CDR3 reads TGTGCCAGCAGCTTAGCGCTAGGTCAAACGGATGGCTACACCTTC. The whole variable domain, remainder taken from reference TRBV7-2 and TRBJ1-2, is GAGVSQSPSNKVTEKGKDVELRCDPISGHTALYWYRQSLGQGLEFLIYFQGNSAPDKSGLPSDRFSAERTGGSVSTLTIQRTQQEDSAVYLCASSLALGQTDGYTFGSGTRLTVV.